This T cell receptor beta chain was recorded in a study of blood T cell repertoires in COVID-19. Study-wide background: COVID-19 samples collected from the United States, Italy and Spain covered acute and convalescent phases. Sources were T cells, B-cell-depleted T cells, or PBMCs; the material itself was cDNA or gDNA.

The authors' processing: Estimation of nucleated cell counts was performed using reference gene primer amplification. Assay used: immunoSEQ multiplex PCR; TCRdb lists only in-frame clones, some missing. V, J and clone size are those of that table, while D and trimming were read from the DNA. The repertoire has about 100,000 clones, approximately 91% of them found once; the top ten carry 0.85% to 1%. The V and J ends lost 7 bases and 9 bases, in that order; junction bases with no gene match: 8. CDR3 length equals 14 residues. Germline lookup yields CDR1 SQVTM and CDR2 ANQGSEA. The source material was peripheral blood. This chain connects TRBV29-1 to TRBJ2-1, with 14 bases lining up with TRBD2. The sequence was obtained from a man aged 60-69 years with acute or convalescent COVID-19. The CDR3 sequence: CSALTSGRAGEQFF. The CDR3 nucleotides read TGCAGCGCCCTGACTAGCGGGAGGGCGGGTGAGCAGTTCTTC.